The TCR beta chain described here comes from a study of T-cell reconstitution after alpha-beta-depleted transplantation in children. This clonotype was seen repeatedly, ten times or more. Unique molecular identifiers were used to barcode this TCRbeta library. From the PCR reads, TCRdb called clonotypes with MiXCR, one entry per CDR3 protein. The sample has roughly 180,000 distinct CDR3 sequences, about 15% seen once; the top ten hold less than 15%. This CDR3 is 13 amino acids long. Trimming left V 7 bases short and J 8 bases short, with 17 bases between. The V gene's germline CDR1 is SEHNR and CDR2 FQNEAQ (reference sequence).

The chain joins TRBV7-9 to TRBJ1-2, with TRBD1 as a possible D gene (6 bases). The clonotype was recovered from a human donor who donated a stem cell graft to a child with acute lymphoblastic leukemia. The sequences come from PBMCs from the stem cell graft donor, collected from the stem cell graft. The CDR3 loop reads CASTQQGRGGYTF. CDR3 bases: TGTGCCAGCACCCAGCAGGGGCGCGGAGGCTACACCTTC.